The 29 T cell receptor beta chains below come from one sample, sequenced in a study of T-cell memory formation after mild COVID-19 (dated by TCRdb to about 2021). To prepare the library, 5' RACE was applied. Data came from an Illumina NovaSeq 6000. Clones were called with MiXCR by TCRdb after fastp trimmed the public reads at Q25, and only in-frame beta chains were retained. Merged by CDR3 protein, the rows form single entries marked with the most common genes and DNA. Counted in this sample were 50,000 or so distinct CDR3 sequences; around 30% of them appeared once. The top ten constitute more than 40% of the sample. The sequenced sample was PBMCs or a T cell subset sorted from them (not recorded which). Source of these receptors: a man aged 18-30 years who had mild COVID-19 (a few samples of this study predate the infection). The sample titles of this study are shuffled in the database, so cell type and time point are left out; the donor was told from shared clones.

This chain links TRBV25-1 with TRBJ2-7; TRBD2 matches at 12 bases. This CDR3 has 13 amino acids. CDR1 MGHDK and CDR2 SYGVNS come from the germline V gene. With V trimmed by 5 bases and J by 7 bases, 3 bases remained unmatched. The CDR3 coding sequence is TGTGCCAGCAGTTCCACTAGCGGGGGGGAGCAGTACTTC. It is translated as CASSSTSGGEQYF.

The chain carries TRBV12-3 or TRBV12-4 and TRBJ2-5, with a tentative D call TRBD1 (5 bases). Trimming removed 6 bases at V and 2 bases at J, with 13 bases between. The CDR3 is 14 residues long. In nucleotides, the CDR3 is TGTGCCAGCAGCCAACGACAGAAACAAGAGACCCAGTACTTC. Protein: CASSQRQKQETQYF.

There are a few counts of this clonotype. This chain links TRBV7-2 with TRBJ2-4; a possible D gene is TRBD1 (6 bases). Germline values: CDR1 SGHTA, CDR2 FQGNSA. The CDR3 is 18 residues long. The V and J ends lost 1 base and 7 bases respectively, with 23 bases between them. The CDR3 protein is CASSLGPDRDNEANIQYF. CDR3 nucleotide sequence: TGTGCCAGCAGCTTAGGACCAGACCGGGACAACGAGGCCAACATTCAGTACTTC.

This clonotype has just a few counts. CDR3 nucleotide sequence: TGCAGTGCTAGGGAGAGGACATCGAACACTGAAGCTTTCTTT. Protein sequence: CSARERTSNTEAFF. This chain uses TRBV20-1 with TRBJ1-1; D is possibly TRBD1 (5 bases). This CDR3 region has 14 residues. Looked up from germline, CDR1 is DFQATT and CDR2 is SNEGSKA (reference sequence). Trimming pared 3 bases from V and 1 base from J, leaving 12 bases between.

The genes are TRBV29-1 and TRBJ2-5; TRBD1 is a possible D gene (6 bases). Germline loops: CDR1 SQVTM, CDR2 ANQGSEA. The CDR3 covers 16 residues. V lost 1 base and J 0 bases, leaving 15 bases between the germline ends. The CDR3 region has the DNA TGCAGCGTTGAAGGGTGGGGGACAACGTACCAAGAGACCCAGTACTTC. Protein product: CSVEGWGTTYQETQYF.

This clonotype was counted between two and nine times. V is TRBV29-1 and J is TRBJ2-1; D unresolved. Germline V gene data show CDR1 as SQVTM and CDR2 as ANQGSEA. This CDR3 is 14 amino acids long. V dropped 6 bases and J dropped 1 base, with 13 bases sitting between them. The CDR3 protein is CSVVLGLSYNEQFF. Here the CDR3 DNA reads TGCAGCGTCGTCCTTGGCTTATCCTACAATGAGCAGTTCTTC.

The chain employs TRBV4-3 and TRBJ1-4; perhaps TRBD1 as D (5 bases). The CDR3 extends over 16 amino acids. From germline, CDR1 is LGHNA and CDR2 YSLEER. Trimming removed 4 bases from V and 0 bases from J, with 12 bases in between. In DNA form, the CDR3 reads TGCGCCAGCAGCCTGGGGCAGGAAGCAACTAATGAAAAACTGTTTTTT. Protein sequence: CASSLGQEATNEKLFF.

This clonotype was found a few times. The chain carries TRBV6-5 and TRBJ2-1; 9 bases are shared with TRBD1. Trimming removed 6 bases from V and 13 bases from J; junction bases left unmatched: 16. Germline V CDR1 and CDR2: MNHEY, SVGAGI. CDR3 length equals 15 residues. For the CDR3, the DNA is TGTGCCAGCAGGCGACGGACAGGGGCCGACGGTGTTCAGTTCTTC. Its protein product is CASRRRTGADGVQFF.

The gene calls are TRBV7-6 and TRBJ2-1; 8 bases align to TRBD1. The germline V gene encodes CDR1 SGHVS and CDR2 FNYEAQ. Trimming at V came to 3 bases and at J to 4 bases, leaving 11 bases not matched to a gene. CDR3 length: 17 residues. DNA for the CDR3: TGTGCCAGCAGCTTGACGGACAGGGAATACGGATACAATGAGCAGTTCTTC. It encodes CASSLTDREYGYNEQFF.

The count of this clonotype is one. The chain is built from TRBV7-9 and TRBJ2-5; D possibly matches TRBD1 or TRBD2 (6 bases each). Deletions cut 1 base from V and 5 bases from J, with 11 bases between. The CDR3 sequence is 14 residues long. Germline loops: CDR1 SEHNR, CDR2 FQNEAQ (reference sequence). In DNA, the CDR3 is TGTGCCAGCAGCTTAGATCTGGGGGGCGAGACCCAGTACTTC. Its translation is CASSLDLGGETQYF.

The genes are TRBV4-3 and TRBJ1-5; 7 bases align to TRBD1. The germline CDR1 and CDR2 sequences are LGHNA and YSLEER. Trimming at V came to 5 bases and at J to 6 bases, leaving 7 bases not matched to a gene. This CDR3 comprises 14 residues. CDR3 loop: CASSYRQGGQPQHF. The CDR3 nucleotides read TGCGCCAGCAGCTACCGACAGGGTGGTCAGCCCCAGCATTTT.

This clonotype was counted a few times. V and J are TRBV7-2 and TRBJ2-1; TRBD2 agrees at 7 bases. Looked up from germline, CDR1 is SGHTA and CDR2 is FQGNSA. This CDR3 is 15 amino acids long. V was pared by 6 bases and J by 9 bases, with 14 bases of the junction left unmatched. The CDR3 nucleotides are TGTGCCAGCAGATCACGGGGGGAAGGTAAGGTTGAGCAGTTCTTC. Translating gives CASRSRGEGKVEQFF. Filled out from reference TRBV7-2 and TRBJ2-1, the complete variable domain reads GAGVSQSPSNKVTEKGKDVELRCDPISGHTALYWYRQSLGQGLEFLIYFQGNSAPDKSGLPSDRFSAERTGGSVSTLTIQRTQQEDSAVYLCASRSRGEGKVEQFFGPGTRLTVL.

The chain combines TRBV19 with TRBJ1-1; 10 bases are a match to TRBD1. This CDR3 has 13 amino acids. CDR1 and CDR2 from the germline V gene are LNHDA and SQIVND (reference sequence). After removal of 9 bases from V and 10 bases from J, the junction contained 11 bases not matched to a gene. CDR3 nucleotide sequence: TGTGCCAGCTATACCGGGACAGGGGTCGGAGCTTTCTTT. As protein: CASYTGTGVGAFF.

This clonotype has more than one count but fewer than ten. The rearrangement links TRBV27 to TRBJ1-6; D ambiguous. V shed 2 bases and J shed 0 bases, with 5 bases lying between them. This CDR3 comprises 15 residues. CDR1 and CDR2 (germline): MNHEY, SMNVEV (reference sequence). The DNA for the CDR3 is TGTGCCAGCAGTTTAGGTAGCTCCTATAATTCACCCCTCCACTTT. This gives the protein CASSLGSSYNSPLHF.

This chain joins TRBV7-9 and TRBJ2-2, with a weak D call TRBD1 (6 bases). There are 17 residues in the CDR3. V lost 6 bases to trimming and J lost 0 bases, with 17 bases between them. The germline CDR1 and CDR2 sequences are SEHNR and FQNEAQ (reference sequence). The CDR3 region has the DNA TGTGCCAGCAGTCCTATCGGACAGACTGCGAACACCGGGGAGCTGTTTTTT. Protein product: CASSPIGQTANTGELFF. Variable domain in full (rest from reference TRBV7-9 and TRBJ2-2): DTGVSQNPRHKITKRGQNVTFRCDPISEHNRLYWYRQTLGQGPEFLTYFQNEAQLEKSRLLSDRFSAERPKGSFSTLEIQRTEQGDSAMYLCASSPIGQTANTGELFFGEGSRLTVL.

This clonotype was picked up many times. The rearrangement joins TRBV6-2 or TRBV6-3 to TRBJ2-3; D might be TRBD2 (6 bases). Germline V gene lookup returns CDR1 MNHEY and CDR2 SVGEGT. Trimming left V 4 bases short and J 2 bases short, with 10 bases between. The CDR3 is 14 amino acids. CDR3 nucleotides: TGTGCCAGCAGTTTTGGAGGGGCCACAGATACGCAGTATTTT. This translates into CASSFGGATDTQYF.

In this sample, this clonotype turned up once. The chain joins TRBV4-3 to TRBJ1-3; D may be TRBD1 (5 bases). The CDR3 loop spans 16 amino acids. Trimming shortened V by 0 bases and J by 0 bases, and 9 bases separated the two germline ends. CDR1 and CDR2 (germline): LGHNA, YSLEER. The CDR3 here is CASSQDRGLSGNTIYF. The CDR3 DNA follows: TGCGCCAGCAGCCAAGACCGGGGCCTCTCTGGAAACACCATATATTTT.

This clonotype was detected a few times. This sequence joins TRBV7-6 and TRBJ2-5, with 13 bases matching TRBD2. With V trimmed by 5 bases and J by 5 bases, 5 bases remained unmatched. This CDR3 spans 15 amino acids. Germline loops: CDR1 SGHVS, CDR2 FNYEAQ. CDR3 nucleotides: TGTGCCAGCAGCCGACTAGCGGGGGGAGGTGAGACCCAGTACTTC. Protein: CASSRLAGGGETQYF. The full variable domain, its missing parts supplied by reference TRBV7-6 and TRBJ2-5, is GAGVSQSPRYKVTKRGQDVALRCDPISGHVSLYWYRQALGQGPEFLTYFNYEAQQDKSGLPNDRFSAERPEGSISTLTIQRTEQRDSAMYRCASSRLAGGGETQYFGPGTRLLVL.

The chain couples TRBV12-3 or TRBV12-4 to TRBJ2-2; D may be TRBD2 (6 bases). The V end was cut by 5 bases, the J end by 4 bases, with 17 bases between. The CDR3 contains 16 residues. CDR3 amino acids: CASSHRGLRGTGELFF. The CDR3 DNA reads TGTGCCAGCAGTCACCGGGGGTTAAGGGGCACCGGGGAGCTGTTTTTT.

This clonotype was found a few times. This chain connects TRBV11-2 to TRBJ2-1; a weak D match, TRBD2 (6 bases). Germline-derived CDR1 and CDR2 are SGHAT and FQNNGV. With 5 bases removed from V and 8 bases from J, the gap between germline ends came to 10 bases. CDR3 length: 12 amino acids. The CDR3 sequence: CASSPSGHEQFF. CDR3 nucleotides: TGTGCCAGCAGCCCGAGCGGGCATGAGCAGTTCTTC.

The chain employs TRBV2 and TRBJ2-2; tentatively, D is TRBD2 (6 bases). Germline CDR1 and CDR2: SNHLY and FYNNEI. The CDR3 totals 13 residues. V gave up 6 bases and J gave up 6 bases, with 11 bases separating them. The CDR3 nucleotides are TGTGCCAGCAGGGTCAGGGAGGCCGGGGAGCTGTTTTTT. As protein: CASRVREAGELFF.

The rearrangement uses TRBV4-1 and TRBJ2-7; 8 bases line up with TRBD1. This CDR3 contains 13 residues. Germline-derived CDR1 and CDR2 are MGHRA and YSYEKL. V shed 0 bases, J shed 6 bases, and the junction held 1 base outside the gene matches. The CDR3 nucleotides read TGCGCCAGCAGCCAAGACACAGGGGGCGAGCAGTACTTC. Its protein is CASSQDTGGEQYF.

DNA for the CDR3: TGTGCCAGCAGCCGGACTAGCGGGCCCACAGATACGCAGTATTTT. It is translated as CASSRTSGPTDTQYF. This chain joins TRBV12-3 or TRBV12-4 and TRBJ2-3; 11 bases align to TRBD2. The junction had 4 bases not matched to a gene; V was cut back by 6 bases and J by 2 bases. CDR3 size: 15 residues.

This clonotype was seen a handful of times. This chain joins TRBV9 and TRBJ2-3, with D tentatively TRBD1 (6 bases). The germline V and J ends were trimmed by 4 bases and 8 bases, with 20 bases remaining between them. From germline, CDR1 is SGDLS and CDR2 YYNGEE. The CDR3 spans 15 residues. The CDR3 DNA reads as TGTGCCAGCAGCTATGAGGACAGCCCCCTTTCTACGCAGTATTTT. Translated: CASSYEDSPLSTQYF.

This sequence joins TRBV5-1 and TRBJ2-3; D is unclear. The length of the CDR3 is 16 residues. Germline V gene lookup returns CDR1 SGHRS and CDR2 YFSETQ. Trimming took off 0 bases at V and 2 bases at J, with 13 bases between the two ends. The CDR3 DNA reads as TGCGCCAGCAGCTTGGGCCAAACCACTACCACAGATACGCAGTATTTT. This gives the protein CASSLGQTTTTDTQYF.

This clonotype was recorded a few times. The genes are TRBV7-8 and TRBJ1-1; D remains unclear. The germline gives CDR1 SGHVS, CDR2 FQNEAQ. V lost 3 bases to trimming and J lost 3 bases, with 8 bases between them. The CDR3 has 13 amino acids. This CDR3 is CASSLSSYTEAFF. The CDR3 bases are TGTGCCAGCAGCTTGTCGAGTTACACTGAAGCTTTCTTT. The whole variable domain, remainder taken from reference TRBV7-8 and TRBJ1-1, is GAGVSQSPRYKVAKRGQDVALRCDPISGHVSLFWYQQALGQGPEFLTYFQNEAQLDKSGLPSDRFFAERPEGSVSTLKIQRTQQEDSAVYLCASSLSSYTEAFFGQGTRLTVV.

The J gene is TRBJ2-5, the V gene TRBV7-2; D gene uncertain. CDR3 length: 17 amino acids. Between the trimmed V and J ends, which lost 5 bases and 4 bases, there was a span of 23 bases. In germline, CDR1 is SGHTA, CDR2 FQGNSA. CDR3 bases: TGTGCCAGCAGCCTAGAAAGGGTGGGGTCGACGACAGAGACCCAGTACTTC. This gives the protein CASSLERVGSTTETQYF.

This clonotype was detected only a few times. The chain uses TRBV11-2 and TRBJ1-4; 7 nucleotides line up with TRBD1. The CDR3 covers 16 residues. CDR1 is SGHAT and CDR2 is FQNNGV in the germline V gene. The V segment lost 3 bases and the J segment 5 bases; nucleotides outside the gene matches: 9. CDR3 DNA: TGTGCCAGCAGCTTGGTGGGCGACAGGGCGAATGAAAAACTGTTTTTT. Translated, it gives CASSLVGDRANEKLFF.

The sample holds a few counts of this clonotype. V usage is TRBV12-3 or TRBV12-4 and J usage is TRBJ2-7; maybe TRBD2 (6 bases). This CDR3 is built from 12 residues. V lost 3 bases and J lost 4, with 7 bases in between. The CDR3 sequence: CASSLGLYEQYF. The CDR3 bases are TGTGCCAGCAGTTTGGGACTTTACGAGCAGTACTTC.